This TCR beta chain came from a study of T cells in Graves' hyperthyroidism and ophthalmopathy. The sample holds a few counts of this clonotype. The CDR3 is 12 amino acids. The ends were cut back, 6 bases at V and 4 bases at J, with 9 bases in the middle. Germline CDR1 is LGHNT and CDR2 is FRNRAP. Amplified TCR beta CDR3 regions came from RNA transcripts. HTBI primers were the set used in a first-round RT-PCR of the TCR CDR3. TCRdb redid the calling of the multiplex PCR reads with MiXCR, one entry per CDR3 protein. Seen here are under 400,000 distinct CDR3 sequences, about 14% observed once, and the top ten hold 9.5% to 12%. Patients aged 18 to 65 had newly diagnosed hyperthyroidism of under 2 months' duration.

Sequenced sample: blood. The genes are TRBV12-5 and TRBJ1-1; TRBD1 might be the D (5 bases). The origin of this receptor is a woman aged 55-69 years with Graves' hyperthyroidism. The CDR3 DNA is TGTGCTAGTGGGATGGGGGGCACTGAAGCTTTCTTT. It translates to CASGMGGTEAFF.